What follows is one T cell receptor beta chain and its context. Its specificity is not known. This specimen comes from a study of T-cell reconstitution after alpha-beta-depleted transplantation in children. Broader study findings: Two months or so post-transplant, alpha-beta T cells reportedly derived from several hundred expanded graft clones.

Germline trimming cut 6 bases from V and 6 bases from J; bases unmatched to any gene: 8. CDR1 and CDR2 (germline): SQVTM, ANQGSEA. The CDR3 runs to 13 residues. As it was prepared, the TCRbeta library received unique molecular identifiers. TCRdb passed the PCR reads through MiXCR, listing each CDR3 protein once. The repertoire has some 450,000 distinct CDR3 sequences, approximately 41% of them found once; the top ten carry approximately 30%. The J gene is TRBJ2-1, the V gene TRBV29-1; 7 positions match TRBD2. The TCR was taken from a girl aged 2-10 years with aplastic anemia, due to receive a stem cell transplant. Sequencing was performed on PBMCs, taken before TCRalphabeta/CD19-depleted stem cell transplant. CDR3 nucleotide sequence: TGCAGCGTGGCGGGACTACCTCGCAATGAGCAGTTCTTC. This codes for CSVAGLPRNEQFF.